Sequencing of this T cell receptor beta chain was carried out in a study of response to subunit inactivated influenza vaccine. As concerns this clonotype: Antigen: not known.

One entry per CDR3 protein results from TCRdb running MiXCR on the RT-PCR reads. The sample gives over 400,000 distinct CDR3 sequences, roughly 9.8% of which show up once; less than 15% is in the top ten. V trimming: 5 bases; J trimming: 7 bases; junction bases outside the gene matches: 8. The CDR3 is 14 amino acids. Germline V gives CDR1 SQVTM, CDR2 ANQGSEA. Study conclusions and caveats: Authors suggested each seasonal flu vaccination may recruit only limited numbers of new T cells.

Sequenced material: PBMCs from blood, taken around seven weeks after vaccination. The receptor's source is a man between 45 and 60 years old who received an inactivated influenza vaccine. The chain employs TRBV29-1 and TRBJ2-1, with TRBD2 matching over 10 bases. Here the CDR3 DNA reads TGCAGCGTTAAAAGGACTAGCGGCATGAATGAGCAGTTCTTC. It specifies CSVKRTSGMNEQFF.